This TCR beta chain is from a study of blood T cells in healthy people across ages. Study-level results: When one million T cells were used, diversity estimates were thought to be underestimates. Unsorted PBMCs ruled out conclusive naive versus antigen-experienced comparison. A strong correlation was seen between TCR beta diversity and naive T cell percentage.

A J-beta primer mix and a sample-barcoded 5' primer were used in a second PCR of roughly 7 to 12 cycles. CDR3-containing paired-end reads numbered at least 2.5 million in each sample. TCRdb reprocessed the 5' RACE reads with MiXCR, giving one entry per CDR3 protein. The table records 1.5 million to 2 million distinct CDR3 sequences, 49% of them present only once. Comments on this clonotype: Antigen unknown.

Germline CDR1 reads SGDLS; CDR2 reads YYNGEE. V lost 0 bases and J lost 3, with 6 bases in between. The CDR3 runs to 13 residues. The chain joins TRBV9 to TRBJ1-2; D is undetermined. This TCR derives from a woman aged 40 to 50 in good health. Sequencing input: blood. In nucleotides, the CDR3 is TGTGCCAGCAGCGTAGGATTCGACTATGGCTACACCTTC. It codes for CASSVGFDYGYTF.